The 26 T cell receptor beta chains reported below all come from one sample, sequenced in a study of cytomegalovirus exposure and HLA in healthy donors. Primers: 60 Vbeta forward and 13 Jbeta reverse. Only in-frame clones appear in the TCRdb table, and some are missing; sequencing was by immunoSEQ multiplex PCR. The repertoire holds 100,000 to 150,000 clones, with around 80% as singletons. The sequencing input was PBMCs. Source of these receptors: a female donor in good health and CMV-seronegative.

V and J are TRBV7-9 and TRBJ1-1; tentatively, D is TRBD1 (6 bases). Deletions cut 5 bases from V and 0 bases from J, with 10 bases between. CDR1 SEHNR and CDR2 FQNEAQ come from the germline V gene (reference sequence). CDR3 length: 14 amino acids. CDR3 bases: TGTGCCAGCAGCCCGACAGGTTTGAACACTGAAGCTTTCTTT. This encodes CASSPTGLNTEAFF.

The chain combines TRBV5-1 with TRBJ2-3; D ambiguous. Germline CDR1 reads SGHRS; CDR2 reads YFSETQ. V dropped 6 bases and J dropped 2 bases, with 13 bases sitting between them. The CDR3 is 14 residues long. The CDR3 nucleotides read TGCGCCAGCACCGAAGACAAACCCACAGATACGCAGTATTTT. Translated: CASTEDKPTDTQYF.

The rearrangement links TRBV11-2 to TRBJ2-1, with a possible D match to TRBD2 (5 bases). CDR3 length: 14 amino acids. Germline V CDR1 and CDR2: SGHAT, FQNNGV. V lost 7 bases and J lost 1, with 11 bases in between. CDR3 nucleotides: TGTGCCAGCAACTTGGGCGGGTCCTACAATGAGCAGTTCTTC. This encodes CASNLGGSYNEQFF.

The genes are TRBV11-2 and TRBJ2-1; no firm D call. Trimming removed 1 base at V and 4 bases at J, with 8 bases between. The CDR3 covers 14 residues. CDR1 and CDR2 (germline): SGHAT, FQNNGV. The CDR3 sequence: CASSLVNIYNEQFF. CDR3 sequence (DNA): TGTGCCAGCAGCTTAGTTAACATTTACAATGAGCAGTTCTTC. The whole variable domain, filled in from reference TRBV11-2 and TRBJ2-1, reads EAGVAQSPRYKIIEKRQSVAFWCNPISGHATLYWYQQILGQGPKLLIQFQNNGVVDDSQLPKDRFSAERLKGVDSTLKIQPAKLEDSAVYLCASSLVNIYNEQFFGPGTRLTVL.

The J gene is TRBJ2-1, the V gene TRBV28; D may be TRBD1 (6 bases). Trimming took off 10 bases at V and 8 bases at J, with 21 bases between the two ends. The CDR3 consists of 14 residues. CDR1 and CDR2 from the germline V gene are MDHEN and SYDVKM. The CDR3 here is CATDVGAPGDEQFF. As DNA, the CDR3 is TGTGCCACCGACGTGGGGGCCCCAGGGGATGAGCAGTTCTTC.

V usage is TRBV6-6 and J usage is TRBJ1-1, with D possibly being TRBD1 (6 bases). V lost 6 bases and J lost 3, with 20 bases in between. The V gene's germline CDR1 is MNHNY and CDR2 SVGAGI (reference sequence). This CDR3 contains 16 residues. CDR3 residues: CASSLRSQGFDTEAFF. The CDR3 DNA reads TGTGCCAGCAGCCTTCGATCACAGGGCTTTGACACTGAAGCTTTCTTT.

The rearrangement joins TRBV28 to TRBJ1-1, with D hard to call. CDR3 length: 12 amino acids. The V end was cut by 7 bases, the J end by 4 bases, with 10 bases between. Germline V gene sequence: CDR1 MDHEN, CDR2 SYDVKM. Here the CDR3 reads CASIEAGTEAFF. The CDR3 DNA reads TGTGCCAGCATTGAAGCGGGCACTGAAGCTTTCTTT. The variable domain in full, with the rest retrieved from reference TRBV28 and TRBJ1-1, is DVKVTQSSRYLVKRTGEKVFLECVQDMDHENMFWYRQDPGLGLRLIYFSYDVKMKEKGDIPEGYSVSREKKERFSLILESASTNQTSMYLCASIEAGTEAFFGQGTRLTVV.

This chain joins TRBV5-8 and TRBJ2-5; TRBD2 is a possible D gene (5 bases). V was clipped by 0 bases and J by 13 bases, with 7 bases between them. Germline V gives CDR1 SGHTS, CDR2 YDEGEE. The CDR3 has 10 residues. CDR3: CASSLGAGYF. The CDR3 DNA reads as TGTGCCAGCAGCTTGGGTGCGGGGTACTTC. Combining the CDR3 with reference TRBV5-8 and TRBJ2-5 gives the whole variable domain EAGVTQSPTHLIKTRGQQATLRCSPISGHTSVYWYQQALGLGLQFLLWYDEGEERNRGNFPPRFSGRQFPNYSSELNVNALELEDSALYLCASSLGAGYFGPGTRLLVL.

This chain uses TRBV7-2 with TRBJ1-5, with 7 bases lining up with TRBD1. From germline, CDR1 is SGHTA and CDR2 FQGNSA. The CDR3 runs 14 residues. J lost 7 bases, V lost 5 bases, and 8 bases had no gene match. The CDR3 DNA follows: TGTGCCAGCAGCCCAGGGGGTTCGGGGCAGCCCCAGCATTTT. Protein: CASSPGGSGQPQHF. The entire variable domain, with the rest obtained from reference TRBV7-2 and TRBJ1-5, is as follows: GAGVSQSPSNKVTEKGKDVELRCDPISGHTALYWYRQSLGQGLEFLIYFQGNSAPDKSGLPSDRFSAERTGGSVSTLTIQRTQQEDSAVYLCASSPGGSGQPQHFGDGTRLSIL.

The gene calls are TRBV7-2 and TRBJ2-7; TRBD1 agrees at 8 bases. Germline assignment: CDR1 SGHTA and CDR2 FQGNSA. V shed 4 bases, J shed 1 base, and the junction held 9 bases outside the gene matches. The CDR3 is 16 residues long. CDR3 nucleotides: TGTGCCAGCAGCTCTACTCCAGACAGGGGATCCTACGAGCAGTACTTC. The encoded protein is CASSSTPDRGSYEQYF.

The gene calls are TRBV5-1 and TRBJ2-1, with a tentative D call TRBD2 (5 bases). Trimming removed 6 bases from V and 1 base from J, with 14 bases in between. CDR1 is SGHRS, CDR2 YFSETQ, per germline. The CDR3 is 15 residues long. DNA for the CDR3: TGCGCCAGCACACTAGGGCACGGGTCCTACAATGAGCAGTTCTTC. It translates to CASTLGHGSYNEQFF.

This sequence joins TRBV5-8 and TRBJ2-6; D possibly corresponds to TRBD1 (6 bases). Germline V gene lookup returns CDR1 SGHTS and CDR2 YDEGEE. The CDR3 spans 18 residues. With 0 bases removed from V and 0 bases from J, the gap between germline ends came to 13 bases. Written as DNA, the CDR3 is TGTGCCAGCAGCTTGGATGGGACACGAAACTCTGGGGCCAACGTCCTGACTTTC. Amino acids: CASSLDGTRNSGANVLTF. Filled out from reference TRBV5-8 and TRBJ2-6, the complete variable domain reads EAGVTQSPTHLIKTRGQQATLRCSPISGHTSVYWYQQALGLGLQFLLWYDEGEERNRGNFPPRFSGRQFPNYSSELNVNALELEDSALYLCASSLDGTRNSGANVLTFGAGSRLTVL.

This chain links TRBV28 with TRBJ2-7; D is uncertain. Between the trimmed V and J ends, which lost 3 bases and 5 bases, there was a span of 17 bases. CDR3 length equals 15 residues. Germline CDR1 MDHEN, CDR2 SYDVKM. The CDR3 loop reads CASSFDTVRIHEQYF. In nucleotides, the CDR3 is TGTGCCAGCAGTTTCGATACGGTACGAATCCACGAGCAGTACTTC.

V gene TRBV9 combines with J gene TRBJ2-5, with D possibly TRBD2 on 6 matching bases. Trimming removed 5 bases at V and 0 bases at J, with 14 bases between. There are 15 residues in the CDR3. The germline gives CDR1 SGDLS, CDR2 YYNGEE. DNA for the CDR3: TGTGCCAGCAGTGGGGGAGGACGGTACCAAGAGACCCAGTACTTC. This encodes CASSGGGRYQETQYF.

The chain links TRBV5-1 to TRBJ1-4; D perhaps matches TRBD1 (5 bases). Trimming took off 2 bases at V and 8 bases at J, with 13 bases between the two ends. Germline lookup yields CDR1 SGHRS and CDR2 YFSETQ. The CDR3 consists of 14 residues. Written as DNA, the CDR3 is TGCGCCAGCAGCTTAAGCCAGGGCTCGGAAAAACTGTTTTTT. Its protein product is CASSLSQGSEKLFF.

The rearrangement joins TRBV28 to TRBJ2-7; D perhaps matches TRBD2 (5 bases). V shed 2 bases and J shed 0 bases, with 11 bases lying between them. The CDR3 is 15 residues long. Per germline, CDR1 MDHEN and CDR2 SYDVKM. The CDR3 here is CASSLGGRTSYEQYF. The DNA of the CDR3 is TGTGCCAGCAGTTTAGGCGGGCGGACCTCCTACGAGCAGTACTTC.

The chain joins TRBV5-1 to TRBJ2-7; TRBD2 aligns across 13 bases. The germline V gene encodes CDR1 SGHRS and CDR2 YFSETQ. With 0 bases clipped from V and 7 bases from J, the junction kept 4 bases outside the gene matches. This CDR3 has 15 amino acids. The CDR3 is CASSLEGLAGREQYF. The CDR3 DNA reads as TGCGCCAGCAGCTTGGAGGGACTAGCGGGAAGGGAGCAGTACTTC.

The genes are TRBV10-1 and TRBJ2-5; D is possibly TRBD1 (5 bases). The assigned J gene may be wrong: the sequence end matches TRBJ2-7 better. This CDR3 is 14 amino acids long. Germline-derived CDR1 and CDR2 are WNHNN and SYGVQD (reference sequence). Here the CDR3 DNA reads TGCGCCAGCAGTAACAGGTGGACCCCCTACGAGCAGTACTTC. Protein: CASSNRWTPYEQYF.

The rearrangement uses TRBV16 and TRBJ2-3; D unresolved. The CDR3 sequence is 13 residues long. The germline V gene encodes CDR1 KGHSY and CDR2 FQNENV. Trimming left V 2 bases short and J 4 bases short, with 7 bases between. The CDR3 DNA sequence: TGTGCCAGCAGCCAAGACATTCCAGATACGCAGTATTTT. Amino acid sequence: CASSQDIPDTQYF.

The CDR3 DNA follows: TGTGCCAGCAGGGCCTTGACAGGGGACGCTTTCTTT. Translated, it gives CASRALTGDAFF. The chain recombines TRBV2 with TRBJ1-1; 8 bases are shared with TRBD1. The V gene end was trimmed by 6 bases and the J gene end by 11 bases; junction bases not matched to a gene: 8. Per the germline V gene, CDR1 is SNHLY and CDR2 is FYNNEI. The CDR3 has 12 amino acids.

V is TRBV28 and J is TRBJ2-5; TRBD2 matches 11 bases. CDR1 and CDR2 from the germline V gene are MDHEN and SYDVKM. This CDR3 region has 15 residues. The V and J ends lost 4 bases and 3 bases, in that order; junction bases with no gene match: 4. This CDR3 reads CASSSAGLAEETQYF. CDR3 sequence (DNA): TGTGCCAGCAGTTCTGCGGGACTAGCGGAAGAGACCCAGTACTTC.

The gene calls are TRBV7-9 and TRBJ1-5, with 8 positions matching TRBD1. Germline V gene lookup returns CDR1 SEHNR and CDR2 FQNEAQ (reference sequence). V shed 5 bases and J 5 bases; nucleotides not matched to a gene: 5. The CDR3 runs to 14 residues. CDR3: CASSTGGEYQPQHF. In DNA, the CDR3 is TGTGCCAGCAGCACAGGGGGGGAGTATCAGCCCCAGCATTTT.

The gene calls are TRBV2 and TRBJ2-3, with D maybe TRBD2 (5 bases). The CDR3 covers 16 residues. Trimming cost V 2 bases and J 4 bases, with 16 bases left between them. Germline loops: CDR1 SNHLY, CDR2 FYNNEI. CDR3 DNA sequence: TGTGCCAGCAGTGAAACTGGAGGTCGTCTGCCAGATACGCAGTATTTT. Amino acid sequence: CASSETGGRLPDTQYF.

The rearrangement links TRBV2 to TRBJ1-1; the match to TRBD1 covers 11 bases. This CDR3 region has 16 residues. CDR1 is SNHLY, CDR2 FYNNEI, per germline. Germline trimming cut 6 bases from V and 4 bases from J; bases unmatched to any gene: 10. CDR3 sequence: CASSVDRGQYGTEAFF. Written as DNA, the CDR3 is TGTGCCAGCAGCGTGGACAGGGGGCAGTATGGCACTGAAGCTTTCTTT. Supplemented by reference TRBV2 and TRBJ1-1, the full variable domain reads EPEVTQTPSHQVTQMGQEVILRCVPISNHLYFYWYRQILGQKVEFLVSFYNNEISEKSEIFDDQFSVERPDGSNFTLKIRSTKLEDSAMYFCASSVDRGQYGTEAFFGQGTRLTVV.

The chain has TRBV11-3 and TRBJ2-1; 8 positions match TRBD2. The ends lost 5 bases at V and 5 bases at J; junction bases unmatched: 5. In germline, CDR1 is SGHNT, CDR2 YENEEA. This CDR3 comprises 14 residues. The CDR3 is CASSPGGIDNEQFF. CDR3 bases: TGTGCCAGCAGCCCGGGGGGGATTGACAATGAGCAGTTCTTC.

The chain links TRBV4-2 to TRBJ2-3; 7 positions match TRBD2. The CDR3 runs 15 residues. Germline trimming cut 0 bases from V and 6 bases from J; bases unmatched to any gene: 6. Looked up from germline, CDR1 is LGHNA and CDR2 is YNFKEQ. This CDR3 is CASSQEGGRSDTQYF. The CDR3, as DNA: TGTGCCAGCAGCCAAGAAGGCGGGAGATCGGATACGCAGTATTTT.